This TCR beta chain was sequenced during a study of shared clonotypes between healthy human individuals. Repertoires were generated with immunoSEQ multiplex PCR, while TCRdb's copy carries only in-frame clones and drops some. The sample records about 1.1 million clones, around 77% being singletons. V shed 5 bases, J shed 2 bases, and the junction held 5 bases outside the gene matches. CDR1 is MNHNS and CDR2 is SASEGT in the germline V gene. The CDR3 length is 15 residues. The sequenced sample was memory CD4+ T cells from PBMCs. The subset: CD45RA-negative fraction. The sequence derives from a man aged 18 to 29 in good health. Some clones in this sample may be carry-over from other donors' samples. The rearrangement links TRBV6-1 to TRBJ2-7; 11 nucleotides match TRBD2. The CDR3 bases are TGTGCCAGCAGTAAACAGACTAGCGGGACCTACGAGCAGTACTTC. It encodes CASSKQTSGTYEQYF.